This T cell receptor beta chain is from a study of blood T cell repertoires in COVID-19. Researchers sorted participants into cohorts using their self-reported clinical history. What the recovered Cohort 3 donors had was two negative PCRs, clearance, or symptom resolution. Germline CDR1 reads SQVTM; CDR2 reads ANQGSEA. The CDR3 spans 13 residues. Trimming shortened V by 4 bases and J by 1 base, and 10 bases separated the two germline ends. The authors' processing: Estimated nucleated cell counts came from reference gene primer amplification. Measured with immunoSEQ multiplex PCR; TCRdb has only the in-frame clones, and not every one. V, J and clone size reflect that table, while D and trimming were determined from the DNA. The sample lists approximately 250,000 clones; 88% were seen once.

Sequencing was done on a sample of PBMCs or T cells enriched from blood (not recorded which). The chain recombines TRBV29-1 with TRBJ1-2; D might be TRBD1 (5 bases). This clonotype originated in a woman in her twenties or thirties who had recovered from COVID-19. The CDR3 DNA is TGCAGCGTTGGGGGCGGTTATAACTATGGCTACACCTTC. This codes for CSVGGGYNYGYTF.